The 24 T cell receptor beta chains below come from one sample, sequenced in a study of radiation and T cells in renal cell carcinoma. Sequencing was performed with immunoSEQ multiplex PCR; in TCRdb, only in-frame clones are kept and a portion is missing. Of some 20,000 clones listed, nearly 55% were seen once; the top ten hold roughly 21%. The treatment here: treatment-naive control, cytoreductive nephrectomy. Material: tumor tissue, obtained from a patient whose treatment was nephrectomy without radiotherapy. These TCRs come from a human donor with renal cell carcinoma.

For the CDR3, the DNA is TGTGCCAGCAACCCAGCGGGGGGGCTTACAGATACGCAGTATTTT. Encoded protein: CASNPAGGLTDTQYF. The chain links TRBV9 to TRBJ2-3; 10 bases match TRBD2. Germline CDR1 and CDR2: SGDLS and YYNGEE. This CDR3 region has 15 residues. Trimming cost V 6 bases and J 3 bases; bases outside gene matches: 7.

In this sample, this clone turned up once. Here the CDR3 DNA reads TGCAGTTCTGGGGGGGAGGAGACCCAGTACTTC. Translating it yields CSSGGEETQYF. The V gene is TRBV20-1, the J gene TRBJ2-5; 7 bases are shared with TRBD2. CDR1 DFQATT and CDR2 SNEGSKA come from the germline V gene (reference sequence). V lost 8 bases and J lost 5; bases outside the gene matches: 5. The CDR3 runs 11 residues.

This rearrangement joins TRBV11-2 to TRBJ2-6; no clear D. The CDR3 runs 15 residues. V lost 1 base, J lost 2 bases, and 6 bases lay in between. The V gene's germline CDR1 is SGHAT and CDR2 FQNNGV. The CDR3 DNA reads TGTGCCAGCAGCTTAGTCCGTCCTGGGGCCAACGTCCTGACTTTC. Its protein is CASSLVRPGANVLTF.

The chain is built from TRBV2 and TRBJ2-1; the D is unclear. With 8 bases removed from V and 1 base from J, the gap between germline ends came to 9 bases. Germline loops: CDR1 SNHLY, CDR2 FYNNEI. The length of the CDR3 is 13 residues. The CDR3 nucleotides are TGTGCCAGCGCGAGCGAGTCCTACAATGAGCAGTTCTTC. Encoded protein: CASASESYNEQFF.

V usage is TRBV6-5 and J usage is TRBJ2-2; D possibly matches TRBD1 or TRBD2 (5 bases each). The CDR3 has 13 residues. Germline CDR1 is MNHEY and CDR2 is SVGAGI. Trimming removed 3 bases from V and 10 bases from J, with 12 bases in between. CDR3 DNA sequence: TGTGCCAGCAGTTATGTAAAGGGGACGGAGCTGTTTTTT. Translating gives CASSYVKGTELFF.

The CDR3, as DNA: TGTGCCATCAGTGAGTCTAACTCCCCGTACGAGCAGTACTTC. Its protein is CAISESNSPYEQYF. V usage is TRBV10-3 and J usage is TRBJ2-7, with D unclear. Trimming shortened V by 0 bases and J by 4 bases, and 10 bases separated the two germline ends. Germline V gives CDR1 ENHRY, CDR2 SYGVKD. The CDR3 is 14 residues long.

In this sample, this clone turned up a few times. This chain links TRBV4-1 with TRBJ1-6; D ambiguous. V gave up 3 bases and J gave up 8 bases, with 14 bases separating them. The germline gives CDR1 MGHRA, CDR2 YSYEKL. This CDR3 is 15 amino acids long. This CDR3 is CASSHRGMSDSPLHF. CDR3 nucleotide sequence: TGCGCCAGCAGCCACCGCGGGATGTCGGATTCACCCCTCCACTTT.

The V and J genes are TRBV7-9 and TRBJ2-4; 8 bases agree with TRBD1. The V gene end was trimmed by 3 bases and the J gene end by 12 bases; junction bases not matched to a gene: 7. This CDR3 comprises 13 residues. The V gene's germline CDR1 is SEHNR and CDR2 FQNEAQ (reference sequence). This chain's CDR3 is CASSFLVQGDQYF. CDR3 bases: TGTGCCAGCAGCTTCCTGGTACAGGGGGATCAGTACTTC.

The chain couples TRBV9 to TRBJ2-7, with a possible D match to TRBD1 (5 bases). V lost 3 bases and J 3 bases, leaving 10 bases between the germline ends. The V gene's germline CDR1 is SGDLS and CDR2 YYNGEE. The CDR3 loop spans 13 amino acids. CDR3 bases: TGTGCCAGCAGCGAGACAGAAAGCTACGAGCAGTACTTC. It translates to CASSETESYEQYF.

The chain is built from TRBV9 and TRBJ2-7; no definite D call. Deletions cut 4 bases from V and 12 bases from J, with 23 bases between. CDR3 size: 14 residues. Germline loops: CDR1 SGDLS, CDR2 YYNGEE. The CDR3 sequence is CASSPRTDPPPVYF. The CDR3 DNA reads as TGTGCCAGCAGCCCCCGGACGGATCCCCCTCCGGTGTACTTC.

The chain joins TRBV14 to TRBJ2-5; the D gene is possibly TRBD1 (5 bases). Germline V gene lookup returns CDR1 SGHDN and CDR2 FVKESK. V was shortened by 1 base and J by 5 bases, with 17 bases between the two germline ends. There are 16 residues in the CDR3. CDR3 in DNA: TGTGCCAGCAGCCAAGCCAGGGTCAGTTTAAGGGAGACCCAGTACTTC. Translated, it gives CASSQARVSLRETQYF.

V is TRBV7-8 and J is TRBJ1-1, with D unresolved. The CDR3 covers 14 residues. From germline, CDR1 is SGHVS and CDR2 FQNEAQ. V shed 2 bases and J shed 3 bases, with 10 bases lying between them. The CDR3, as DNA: TGTGCCAGCAGCTTACGAGCAGTAGACACTGAAGCTTTCTTT. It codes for CASSLRAVDTEAFF.

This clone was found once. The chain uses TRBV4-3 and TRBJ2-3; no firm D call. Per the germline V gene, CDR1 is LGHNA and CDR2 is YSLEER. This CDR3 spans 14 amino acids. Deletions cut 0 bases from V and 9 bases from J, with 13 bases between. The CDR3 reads CASSQDVAIATQYF. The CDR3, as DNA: TGCGCCAGCAGCCAAGATGTGGCGATCGCCACGCAGTATTTT.

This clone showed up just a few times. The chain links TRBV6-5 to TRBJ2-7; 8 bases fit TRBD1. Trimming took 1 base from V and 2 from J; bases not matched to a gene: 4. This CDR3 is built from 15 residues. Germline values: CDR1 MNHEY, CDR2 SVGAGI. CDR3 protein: CASSYYRDRPYEQYF. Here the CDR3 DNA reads TGTGCCAGCAGTTACTACCGGGACAGGCCCTACGAGCAGTACTTC.

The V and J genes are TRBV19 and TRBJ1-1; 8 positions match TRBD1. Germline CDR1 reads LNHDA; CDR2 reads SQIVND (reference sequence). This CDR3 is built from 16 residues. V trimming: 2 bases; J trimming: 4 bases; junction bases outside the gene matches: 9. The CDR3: CASSIPPRGQITEAFF. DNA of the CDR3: TGTGCCAGTAGTATACCTCCCAGGGGGCAGATCACTGAAGCTTTCTTT.

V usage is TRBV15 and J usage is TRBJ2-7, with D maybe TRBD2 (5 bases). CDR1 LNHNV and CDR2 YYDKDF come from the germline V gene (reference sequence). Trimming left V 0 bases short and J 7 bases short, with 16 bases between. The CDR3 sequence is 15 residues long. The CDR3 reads CATSRDHAGLGEQYF. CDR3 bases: TGTGCCACCAGCAGAGATCACGCGGGTTTGGGAGAGCAGTACTTC.

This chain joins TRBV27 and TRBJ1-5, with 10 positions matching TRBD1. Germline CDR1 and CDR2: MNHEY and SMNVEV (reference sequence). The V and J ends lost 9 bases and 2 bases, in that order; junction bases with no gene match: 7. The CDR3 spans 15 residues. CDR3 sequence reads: CASMTGGAGNQPQHF. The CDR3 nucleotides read TGTGCCAGTATGACAGGGGGCGCTGGCAATCAGCCCCAGCATTTT.

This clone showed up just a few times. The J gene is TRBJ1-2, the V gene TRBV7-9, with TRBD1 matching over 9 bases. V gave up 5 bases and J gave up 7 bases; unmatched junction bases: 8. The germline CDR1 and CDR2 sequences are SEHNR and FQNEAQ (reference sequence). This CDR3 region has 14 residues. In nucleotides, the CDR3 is TGTGCCAGCAGCGTCGGAACAGGGGGCCTTGGCTACACCTTC. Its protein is CASSVGTGGLGYTF.

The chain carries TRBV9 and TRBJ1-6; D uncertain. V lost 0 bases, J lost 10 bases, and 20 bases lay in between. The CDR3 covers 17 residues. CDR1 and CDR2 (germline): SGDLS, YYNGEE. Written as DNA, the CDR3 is TGTGCCAGCAGCGTAGTGCCCCGACCATCCACGGGCTCACCCCTCCACTTT. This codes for CASSVVPRPSTGSPLHF.

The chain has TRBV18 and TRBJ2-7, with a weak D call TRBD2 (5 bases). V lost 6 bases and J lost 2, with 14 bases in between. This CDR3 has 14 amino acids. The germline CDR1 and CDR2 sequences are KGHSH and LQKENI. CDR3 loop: CASSKSGGTYEQYF. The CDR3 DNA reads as TGTGCCAGCTCCAAAAGCGGAGGAACCTACGAGCAGTACTTC. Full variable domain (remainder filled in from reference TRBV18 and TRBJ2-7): NAGVMQNPRHLVRRRGQEARLRCSPMKGHSHVYWYRQLPEEGLKFMVYLQKENIIDESGMPKERFSAEFPKEGPSILRIQQVVRGDSAAYFCASSKSGGTYEQYFGPGTRLTVT.

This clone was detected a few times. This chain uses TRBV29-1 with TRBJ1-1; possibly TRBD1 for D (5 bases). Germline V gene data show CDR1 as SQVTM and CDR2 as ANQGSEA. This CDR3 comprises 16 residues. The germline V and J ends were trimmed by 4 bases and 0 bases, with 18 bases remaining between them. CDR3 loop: CSVGPGTETVNTEAFF. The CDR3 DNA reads TGCAGCGTTGGGCCCGGGACGGAGACCGTGAACACTGAAGCTTTCTTT. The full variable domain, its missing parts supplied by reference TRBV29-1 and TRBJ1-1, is SAVISQKPSRDICQRGTSLTIQCQVDSQVTMMFWYRQQPGQSLTLIATANQGSEATYESGFVIDKFPISRPNLTFSTLTVSNMSPEDSSIYLCSVGPGTETVNTEAFFGQGTRLTVV.

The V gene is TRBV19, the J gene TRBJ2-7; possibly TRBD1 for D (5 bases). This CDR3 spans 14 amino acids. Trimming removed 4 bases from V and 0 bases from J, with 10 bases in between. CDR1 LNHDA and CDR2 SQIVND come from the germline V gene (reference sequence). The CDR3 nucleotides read TGTGCCAGTAGTAAGGACATTAACTCCTACGAGCAGTACTTC. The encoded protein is CASSKDINSYEQYF.

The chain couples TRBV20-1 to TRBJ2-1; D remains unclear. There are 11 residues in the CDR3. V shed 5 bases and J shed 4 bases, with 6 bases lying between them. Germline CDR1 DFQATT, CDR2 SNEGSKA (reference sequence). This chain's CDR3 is CSARGYNEQFF. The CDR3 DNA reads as TGCAGTGCTCGCGGATACAATGAGCAGTTCTTC.

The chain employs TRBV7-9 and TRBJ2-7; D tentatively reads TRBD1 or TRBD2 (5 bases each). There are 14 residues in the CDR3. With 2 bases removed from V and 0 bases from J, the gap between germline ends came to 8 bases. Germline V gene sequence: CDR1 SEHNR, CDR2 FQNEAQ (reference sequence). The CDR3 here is CASSLPGSSYEQYF. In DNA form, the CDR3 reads TGTGCCAGCAGCTTACCAGGGAGCTCCTACGAGCAGTACTTC.